The clone carrying this TCR beta chain was detected only a few times. No antigen is known for it. Sorted T cells were CFSE-labeled and cultured 4 to 5 days with allogeneic regulatory or mature dendritic cells at 1:10. These data come from a study of regulatory dendritic cells for organ transplantation. As for the study in general: Dendritic cell cultures received LPS on day 6.

V was shortened by 0 bases and J by 3 bases, with 5 bases between the two germline ends. This CDR3 spans 13 amino acids. Per germline, CDR1 SGHDN and CDR2 FVKESK. Sequencing used immunoSEQ multiplex PCR; TCRdb keeps in-frame clones, though not all of them. The sample has 20,000 or so clones, around 79% seen once. The origin of this receptor is a human donor in good health. J is TRBJ1-1 and V is TRBV14; D is unresolved. What was sequenced was memory CD4+ T cells from blood cultured with regulatory dendritic cells. Subset in this sample: CD45RO+ memory T cells. The CDR3, as DNA: TGTGCCAGCAGCCAAGAAGATTACACTGAAGCTTTCTTT. It codes for CASSQEDYTEAFF.